The clone carrying this T cell receptor (beta chain) showed up just a few times. No antigen is known for it. The source of the sample is a study of blood T cells in healthy people across ages. General study findings and limits: Because donor CMV status was unknown, expanded clonotype changes were possibly confounded. There were more naive CD4+ cells and higher diversity in long-lived donors than in aged donors. Per million T cells, TCR beta diversity dropped about linearly as age rose.

CDR1 is SGDLS, CDR2 YYNGEE, per germline. This CDR3 has 16 residues. The V and J ends lost 2 bases and 6 bases, in that order; junction bases with no gene match: 5. There were at least 6 micrograms of total RNA extracted from every sample. For the second PCR, which ran for about 7 to 12 cycles, a sample-barcoded 5' primer and a J-beta primer mix were used. TCRdb analysed the 5' RACE reads with MiXCR anew, one entry per CDR3 protein. The table has roughly 1.5 million distinct CDR3 sequences, under 55% seen once; the top ten hold over 3.5%. The TCR originated in a woman aged 18-29 years in good health. The chain is built from TRBV9 and TRBJ2-3; 14 positions match TRBD2. Sequencing was carried out using blood. The CDR3 DNA reads as TGTGCCAGCAGCGTTCGACTAGCGGGAGGGCCGGATACGCAGTATTTT. Amino acid sequence: CASSVRLAGGPDTQYF.